The 18 T cell receptor beta chains below were found in one sample sequenced in a study of cytomegalovirus exposure and HLA in healthy donors. Primers for the PCR totalled 60 Vbeta and 13 Jbeta. Generated by immunoSEQ multiplex PCR, the TCRdb table keeps only in-frame clones and is missing some. The table records 110,000 to 150,000 clones, roughly three quarters of them present only once. Sequencing used PBMCs. The receptor source for this set is a female donor in good health and CMV-seronegative.

This clone was seen a few times. V is TRBV10-3 and J is TRBJ1-4, with 8 positions matching TRBD1. CDR3 length: 13 residues. After removal of 11 bases from V and 8 bases from J, the junction contained 10 bases not matched to a gene. The V gene's germline CDR1 is ENHRY and CDR2 SYGVKD. The CDR3 region is CALSGGFREKLFF. The CDR3 nucleotides are TGTGCCCTTTCAGGGGGCTTCAGGGAAAAACTGTTTTTT.

This clone has more than one count but fewer than ten. J is TRBJ2-7 and V is TRBV6-1, with TRBD1 matching over 7 bases. CDR1 and CDR2 from the germline V gene are MNHNS and SASEGT. J was trimmed by 2 bases and V by 7 bases; bases with no gene match: 8. There are 14 residues in the CDR3. This CDR3 reads CASTLHTGAYEQYF. The CDR3 DNA sequence: TGTGCCAGCACCCTACACACAGGGGCCTACGAGCAGTACTTC.

V gene TRBV5-4 combines with J gene TRBJ2-3; the D gene is possibly TRBD1 (5 bases). V was pared by 0 bases and J by 3 bases, with 11 bases between. Germline CDR1 is SGHNT and CDR2 is YYREEE (reference sequence). This CDR3 region has 15 residues. CDR3 sequence (DNA): TGTGCCAGCAGCTTGGCAAGTCAGGGAACAGATACGCAGTATTTT. Its protein product is CASSLASQGTDTQYF.

The genes are TRBV6-5 and TRBJ1-1; no definite D call. Germline V gene sequence: CDR1 MNHEY, CDR2 SVGAGI. Trimming shortened V by 0 bases and J by 1 base, and 6 bases separated the two germline ends. CDR3 length: 14 residues. The CDR3: CASSYSNRNTEAFF. The CDR3 nucleotides are TGTGCCAGCAGTTACTCGAACAGGAACACTGAAGCTTTCTTT.

The V and J genes are TRBV2 and TRBJ2-7; D may be TRBD2 (5 bases). Trimming pared 10 bases from V and 4 bases from J, leaving 17 bases between. This CDR3 contains 13 residues. Per germline, CDR1 SNHLY and CDR2 FYNNEI. DNA of the CDR3: TGTGCCATCAAGAGAGACGGGGTTTACGAGCAGTACTTC. It is translated as CAIKRDGVYEQYF.

V usage is TRBV7-3 and J usage is TRBJ2-2, with 11 nucleotides matching TRBD2. CDR3 length equals 16 residues. After removal of 5 bases from V and 1 base from J, the junction contained 3 bases not matched to a gene. Germline-derived CDR1 and CDR2 are SGHTA and FQGTGA. The CDR3 is CASSPTSGRNTGELFF. The CDR3, as DNA: TGTGCCAGCAGCCCTACTAGCGGGAGGAACACCGGGGAGCTGTTTTTT.

The chain employs TRBV7-9 and TRBJ1-6; TRBD1 is a possible D gene (6 bases). This CDR3 has 10 amino acids. The germline V gene has CDR1 SEHNR and CDR2 FQNEAQ (reference sequence). The V end was cut by 5 bases, the J end by 16 bases, with 9 bases between. In DNA, the CDR3 is TGTGCCAGCAGCAGGACAGATCTCCACTTT. Amino acid sequence: CASSRTDLHF.

This clone was seen only a few times. The V and J genes are TRBV4-3 and TRBJ1-3, with D maybe TRBD1 (5 bases). Germline V gene sequence: CDR1 LGHNA, CDR2 YSLEER. This CDR3 comprises 15 residues. Trimming pared 4 bases from V and 4 bases from J, leaving 14 bases between. Here the CDR3 reads CASSPNGAGGNTIYF. Here the CDR3 DNA reads TGCGCCAGCAGCCCTAATGGGGCAGGGGGAAACACCATATATTTT.

The chain recombines TRBV15 with TRBJ2-5, with 7 bases identical to TRBD2. Germline V gene sequence: CDR1 LNHNV, CDR2 YYDKDF (reference sequence). This CDR3 comprises 14 residues. The ends lost 2 bases at V and 5 bases at J; junction bases unmatched: 5. This CDR3 is CATSRRLAPETQYF. The CDR3 nucleotides read TGTGCCACCAGCAGACGACTAGCACCCGAGACCCAGTACTTC.

Points on this clone: Relative to the germline gene, one junction end is altered; a read error may explain this. V and J are TRBV4-1 and TRBJ1-2; the D gene is possibly TRBD1 (5 bases). The germline V gene encodes CDR1 MGHRA and CDR2 YSYEKL. CDR3 length: 16 residues. This CDR3 is CASSQVGGLANYGYPF. CDR3 sequence (DNA): TGCGCCAGCAGCCAAGTCGGGGGACTAGCTAACTATGGCTACCCCTTC.

V usage is TRBV9 and J usage is TRBJ2-3, with no clear D. The V end lost 4 bases, the J end lost 2 bases, and 14 bases lay between the germline ends. CDR3 length: 15 residues. CDR1 and CDR2 from the germline V gene are SGDLS and YYNGEE. The CDR3 protein is CASSRDGVSTDTQYF. The CDR3 DNA sequence: TGTGCCAGCAGCCGAGACGGAGTCTCCACAGATACGCAGTATTTT.

The chain uses TRBV30 and TRBJ2-1, with 11 bases identical to TRBD2. V shed 2 bases and J 9 bases; nucleotides not matched to a gene: 15. The CDR3 loop spans 17 amino acids. Germline V gene data show CDR1 as GTSNPN and CDR2 as SVGIG (reference sequence). The CDR3 loop reads CAWSQNLAGGRKAEQFF. DNA for the CDR3: TGTGCCTGGAGTCAGAATCTAGCGGGAGGCAGGAAGGCTGAGCAGTTCTTC.

This chain links TRBV5-4 with TRBJ1-6, with 8 bases that match TRBD1. The CDR3 sequence is 14 residues long. Germline CDR1 reads SGHNT; CDR2 reads YYREEE (reference sequence). V lost 4 bases to trimming and J lost 7 bases; unmatched junction nucleotides: 4. Written as DNA, the CDR3 is TGTGCCAGCAGCGGCAGGGGGCTGAATTCACCCCTCCACTTT. As protein: CASSGRGLNSPLHF.

This chain uses TRBV7-9 with TRBJ2-7, with D tentatively TRBD1 (6 bases). The V gene lost 6 bases and the J gene lost 2 bases, with 17 bases spanning the gap. Germline V gives CDR1 SEHNR, CDR2 FQNEAQ (reference sequence). The CDR3 spans 15 residues. The CDR3 nucleotides read TGTGCCAGCAGTCCCGACAGGAGTCCTACCTACGAGCAGTACTTC. This sequence encodes CASSPDRSPTYEQYF.

The genes are TRBV18 and TRBJ2-3, with D possibly being TRBD1 (5 bases). The CDR3 has 14 amino acids. V lost 8 bases and J 8 bases, leaving 20 bases between the germline ends. Germline V CDR1 and CDR2: KGHSH, LQKENI. This CDR3 is CASLQLPGQGTQYF. Written as DNA, the CDR3 is TGTGCCAGCCTCCAACTGCCTGGCCAGGGTACGCAGTATTTT.

The table lists this clone with a count of one. The J gene is TRBJ2-2, the V gene TRBV7-8; TRBD2 matches at 9 bases. Trimming cost V 4 bases and J 6 bases; bases outside gene matches: 6. The CDR3 covers 15 residues. CDR1 SGHVS and CDR2 FQNEAQ come from the germline V gene. In DNA, the CDR3 is TGTGCCAGCAGCTCGATACTAGCGGGCCCCGGGGAGCTGTTTTTT. Translation gives CASSSILAGPGELFF.

This clone has only a few counts. The chain is built from TRBV5-1 and TRBJ1-1; no reliable D call. The CDR3 sequence is 15 residues long. V was cut by 7 bases and J by 0 bases, with 16 bases left in between. Germline V gene lookup returns CDR1 SGHRS and CDR2 YFSETQ. The DNA for the CDR3 is TGCGCCAGCCAAACCGAGGCAGCGATGAACACTGAAGCTTTCTTT. Amino acids: CASQTEAAMNTEAFF.

The rearrangement uses TRBV9 and TRBJ2-3, with TRBD1 as a possible D gene (5 bases). This CDR3 region has 15 residues. CDR1 and CDR2 from the germline V gene are SGDLS and YYNGEE. The V end lost 0 bases, the J end lost 4 bases, and 12 bases lay between the germline ends. The CDR3 DNA is TGTGCCAGCAGCGTAGGTCCAGGGCGGCCAGATACGCAGTATTTT. Protein sequence: CASSVGPGRPDTQYF.